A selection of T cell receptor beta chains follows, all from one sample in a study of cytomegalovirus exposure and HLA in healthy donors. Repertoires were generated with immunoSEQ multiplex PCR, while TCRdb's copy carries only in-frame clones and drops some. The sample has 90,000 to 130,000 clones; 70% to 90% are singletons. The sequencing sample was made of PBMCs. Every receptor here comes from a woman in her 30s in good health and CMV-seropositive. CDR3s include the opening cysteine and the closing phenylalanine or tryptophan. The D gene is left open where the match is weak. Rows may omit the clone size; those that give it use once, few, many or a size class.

CDR3 DNA: TGTGCCAGCAGTTACTCGAATCCAGGGGGATACAATGAGCAGTTCTTC
CDR3 protein: CASSYSNPGGYNEQFF
clone size: NA
D gene: TRBD1
J gene: TRBJ2-1
V gene: TRBV6-5
CDR3 length: 16

CDR3 DNA: TGCAGCGTTGAGACCCAGGGAAACTTCGAGCAGTACTTC
CDR3 protein: CSVETQGNFEQYF
clone size: NA
D gene: NA
J gene: TRBJ2-7
V gene: TRBV29-1
CDR3 length: 13

CDR3 DNA: TGTGCCATCAGTGAGACTAGCGGGGGTTACTACGAGCAGTACTTC
CDR3 protein: CAISETSGGYYEQYF
clone size: NA
D gene: TRBD2
J gene: TRBJ2-7
V gene: TRBV10-3
CDR3 length: 15

CDR3 DNA: TGTGCCAGCAGCTCAATAGAGGGCGGGGAGCTGTTTTTT
CDR3 protein: CASSSIEGGELFF
clone size: NA
D gene: NA
J gene: TRBJ2-2
V gene: TRBV11-1
CDR3 length: 13

CDR3 DNA: TGCGCCAGCAGCTATTCCCGGGACACCAATCAGCCCCAGCATTTT
CDR3 protein: CASSYSRDTNQPQHF
clone size: NA
D gene: NA
J gene: TRBJ1-5
V gene: TRBV4-3
CDR3 length: 15

CDR3 DNA: TGTGCCAGCAGCTTTACAGAGATAATTCTGACCAAAAACATTCAGTACTTC
CDR3 protein: CASSFTEIILTKNIQYF
clone size: NA
D gene: NA
J gene: TRBJ2-4
V gene: TRBV7-9
CDR3 length: 17

CDR3 DNA: TGTGCCAGCAGCTTAAGTTCGGGACTAGCGGGTCATGAGCAGTTCTTC
CDR3 protein: CASSLSSGLAGHEQFF
clone size: NA
D gene: TRBD2
J gene: TRBJ2-1
V gene: TRBV7-3
CDR3 length: 16

CDR3 DNA: TGTGCCAGCAGCGTACCGGGACTAGTCTACGAGCAGTACTTC
CDR3 protein: CASSVPGLVYEQYF
clone size: once
D gene: TRBD2
J gene: TRBJ2-7
V gene: TRBV6-1
CDR3 length: 14

CDR3 DNA: TGTGCCAGCAGCGAACCGGGACTAGCGGGGGAGCAGTTCTTC
CDR3 protein: CASSEPGLAGEQFF
clone size: NA
D gene: TRBD2
J gene: TRBJ2-1
V gene: TRBV5-4
CDR3 length: 14

CDR3 DNA: TGCGCCAGCAGCTTGAATCTCGAACAGGGCACTGAAGCTTTCTTT
CDR3 protein: CASSLNLEQGTEAFF
clone size: NA
D gene: NA
J gene: TRBJ1-1
V gene: TRBV5-1
CDR3 length: 15

CDR3 DNA: TGTGCCAGCAGCCGGGGACACGAGAGCTCCTACGAGCAGTACTTC
CDR3 protein: CASSRGHESSYEQYF
clone size: NA
D gene: NA
J gene: TRBJ2-7
V gene: TRBV6-5
CDR3 length: 15

CDR3 DNA: TGTGCCAGCAGCTTGATAACCGGGACAGCATTCAATGAACAGTTCTTC
CDR3 protein: CASSLITGTAFNEQFF
clone size: NA
D gene: TRBD1
J gene: TRBJ2-1
V gene: TRBV5-6
CDR3 length: 16

CDR3 DNA: TGTGCCAGCAGACTTGGGGCAGGCGTGAATTCACCCCTCCACTTT
CDR3 protein: CASRLGAGVNSPLHF
clone size: NA
D gene: NA
J gene: TRBJ1-6
V gene: TRBV6-6
CDR3 length: 15

CDR3 DNA: TGCGCCAGCAGCTTGGTCGGGGGGACCCAAGAGACCCAGTACTTC
CDR3 protein: CASSLVGGTQETQYF
clone size: NA
D gene: TRBD2
J gene: TRBJ2-5
V gene: TRBV5-1
CDR3 length: 15

CDR3 DNA: TGTGCCAGCAGCACGACGGACAGGGGGGACTATGGCTACACCTTC
CDR3 protein: CASSTTDRGDYGYTF
clone size: once
D gene: TRBD1
J gene: TRBJ1-2
V gene: TRBV9
CDR3 length: 15

CDR3 DNA: TGTGCCTGGAGTGGAAGCGGGAGGTACAATGAGCAGTTCTTC
CDR3 protein: CAWSGSGRYNEQFF
clone size: NA
D gene: TRBD2
J gene: TRBJ2-1
V gene: TRBV30
CDR3 length: 14

CDR3 DNA: TGTGCCACCAGCACTCCACACGGGACAGGGGTCAATCAGCCCCAGCATTTT
CDR3 protein: CATSTPHGTGVNQPQHF
clone size: NA
D gene: TRBD1
J gene: TRBJ1-5
V gene: TRBV15
CDR3 length: 17

CDR3 DNA: TGTGCCAGCAGAGGGGGACTAGCGGGAATCTACGAGCAGTACTTC
CDR3 protein: CASRGGLAGIYEQYF
clone size: once
D gene: TRBD2
J gene: TRBJ2-7
V gene: TRBV5-6
CDR3 length: 15

CDR3 DNA: TGCGCCAGCAGCCATCCTACCATGGGACTAGCCCCCTACGAGCAGTACTTC
CDR3 protein: CASSHPTMGLAPYEQYF
clone size: NA
D gene: TRBD2
J gene: TRBJ2-7
V gene: TRBV4-1
CDR3 length: 17

CDR3 DNA: TGTGCCAGCAGCCCAGGGGCCCCCACCTACGAGCAGTACTTC
CDR3 protein: CASSPGAPTYEQYF
clone size: NA
D gene: NA
J gene: TRBJ2-7
V gene: TRBV7-3
CDR3 length: 14

CDR3 DNA: TGTGCCAGCAGCCCCGGACTGTTCTACGAGCAGTACTTC
CDR3 protein: CASSPGLFYEQYF
clone size: NA
D gene: NA
J gene: TRBJ2-7
V gene: TRBV28
CDR3 length: 13

CDR3 DNA: TGCGCCAGCAGCTTAGCAAGCGGGAGTAGGGAGACCCAGTACTTC
CDR3 protein: CASSLASGSRETQYF
clone size: NA
D gene: TRBD2
J gene: TRBJ2-5
V gene: TRBV5-1
CDR3 length: 15

CDR3 DNA: TGTGCCAGCAGCCAAACAGGGTCCAATCAGCCCCAGCATTTT
CDR3 protein: CASSQTGSNQPQHF
clone size: NA
D gene: NA
J gene: TRBJ1-5
V gene: TRBV28
CDR3 length: 14

CDR3 DNA: TGTGCCAGCAGTCCCGTAAACGGGGGGGGTTTTTACGAGCAGTACTTC
CDR3 protein: CASSPVNGGGFYEQYF
clone size: NA
D gene: TRBD2
J gene: TRBJ2-7
V gene: TRBV27
CDR3 length: 16

CDR3 DNA: TGCGCCAGCAGCCAACCAGGAAGAGCGGGGCCTTCCTACGAGCAGTACTTC
CDR3 protein: CASSQPGRAGPSYEQYF
clone size: NA
D gene: TRBD2
J gene: TRBJ2-7
V gene: TRBV5-1
CDR3 length: 17

CDR3 DNA: TGTGCTAGCAGCTGGGACAGCTCGAACACCGGGGAGCTGTTTTTT
CDR3 protein: CASSWDSSNTGELFF
clone size: NA
D gene: TRBD1
J gene: TRBJ2-2
V gene: TRBV7-7
CDR3 length: 15

CDR3 DNA: TGTGCCAGCAGTGAAGAGTATCTAGCAAGACACTTC
CDR3 protein: CASSEEYLARHF
clone size: NA
D gene: NA
J gene: TRBJ2-5
V gene: TRBV25-1
CDR3 length: 12